This T cell receptor beta chain was observed in a study of blood T cell repertoires in COVID-19. In the study's own analysis: Nucleated cell counts were estimated from reference gene primer amplification. TCRdb's copy holds only in-frame clones and misses some; the assay was immunoSEQ multiplex PCR. Clone size and the V and J calls come from that table; the DNA yielded D and trimming. The sample has around 250,000 clones; roughly 83% are singletons. The V gene end was trimmed by 5 bases and the J gene end by 2 bases; junction bases not matched to a gene: 5. This CDR3 contains 14 residues. The germline gives CDR1 KGHSH, CDR2 LQKENI.

The rearrangement links TRBV18 to TRBJ1-1; 7 nucleotides line up with TRBD1. The specimen sequenced was peripheral blood. The TCR comes from an older man with acute or convalescent COVID-19. CDR3 sequence: CASSARQGNTEAFF. CDR3 in DNA: TGTGCCAGCTCAGCCCGACAGGGAAACACTGAAGCTTTCTTT.